This T cell receptor (beta chain) was documented in a study of cytomegalovirus exposure and HLA in healthy donors. Findings of the study overall: Roughly uniform depth of sequencing across donors was assumed in presence/absence analyses. When the data were analyzed later, several of the most significant clusters appeared to be linked to common viral pathogens. Apart from CMV serostatus, no immune exposure information was available.

Likely unrecorded immune exposures existed in these nominally healthy donors. Concerning this clone: Its specificity is unknown.

A multiplex PCR was run with 60 Vbeta primers and 13 Jbeta primers. The data were produced by immunoSEQ multiplex PCR, yet TCRdb's version contains in-frame clones alone and is incomplete. Here the sample spans 95,000 to 150,000 clones, about 73% being singletons. The source is a woman aged 45-65 years in good health and CMV-seropositive. The sequenced material came from PBMCs.

The CDR3, as DNA: TGTGCCAGCAGTCCGACAGGGTTTACCTACGAGCAGTACTTC. Its translation: CASSPTGFTYEQYF. The V and J genes are TRBV6-5 and TRBJ2-5; 7 bases are a match to TRBD1. The last part of the DNA fits TRBJ2-7 better; the J call may be wrong. This CDR3 region has 14 residues. Germline V gene data show CDR1 as MNHEY and CDR2 as SVGAGI.